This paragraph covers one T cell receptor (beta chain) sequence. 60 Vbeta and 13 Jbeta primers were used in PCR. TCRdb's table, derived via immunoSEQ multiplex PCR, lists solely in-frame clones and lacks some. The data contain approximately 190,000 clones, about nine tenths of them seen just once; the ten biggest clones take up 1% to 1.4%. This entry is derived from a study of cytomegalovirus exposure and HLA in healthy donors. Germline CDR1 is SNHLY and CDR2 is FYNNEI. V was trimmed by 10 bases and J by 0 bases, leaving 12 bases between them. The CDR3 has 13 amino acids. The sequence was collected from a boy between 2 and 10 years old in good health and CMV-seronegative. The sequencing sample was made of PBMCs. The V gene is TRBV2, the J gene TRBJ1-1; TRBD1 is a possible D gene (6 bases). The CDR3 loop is CAKMDSLNTEAFF. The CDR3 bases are TGTGCCAAGATGGACAGCCTGAACACTGAAGCTTTCTTT. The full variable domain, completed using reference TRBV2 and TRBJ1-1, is EPEVTQTPSHQVTQMGQEVILRCVPISNHLYFYWYRQILGQKVEFLVSFYNNEISEKSEIFDDQFSVERPDGSNFTLKIRSTKLEDSAMYFCAKMDSLNTEAFFGQGTRLTVV.